The clone carrying this TCR beta chain was picked up many times. The data are from a study of blood T cell repertoires in COVID-19. Across the study: Samples came from the United States, Italy and Spain, spanning acute and convalescent COVID-19. PBMCs, B-cell-depleted T cells, or T cells provided the cDNA or gDNA that made up the material.

Here immunoSEQ multiplex PCR was the method, and the copy in TCRdb shows in-frame clones only, minus some. The sample carries about 300,000 clones, about 91% recorded once. This CDR3 comprises 15 residues. V lost 1 base and J 6 bases, leaving 14 bases between the germline ends. The germline gives CDR1 MGHRA, CDR2 YSYEKL. The V gene is TRBV4-1, the J gene TRBJ2-3, with a tentative D call TRBD2 (6 bases). What was sequenced was peripheral blood. The receptor comes from a woman aged 25 to 39 who had recovered from COVID-19. The CDR3 bases are TGCGCCAGCAGCCAAGTGCTTGGGGGAGGTGATACGCAGTATTTT. This encodes CASSQVLGGGDTQYF.